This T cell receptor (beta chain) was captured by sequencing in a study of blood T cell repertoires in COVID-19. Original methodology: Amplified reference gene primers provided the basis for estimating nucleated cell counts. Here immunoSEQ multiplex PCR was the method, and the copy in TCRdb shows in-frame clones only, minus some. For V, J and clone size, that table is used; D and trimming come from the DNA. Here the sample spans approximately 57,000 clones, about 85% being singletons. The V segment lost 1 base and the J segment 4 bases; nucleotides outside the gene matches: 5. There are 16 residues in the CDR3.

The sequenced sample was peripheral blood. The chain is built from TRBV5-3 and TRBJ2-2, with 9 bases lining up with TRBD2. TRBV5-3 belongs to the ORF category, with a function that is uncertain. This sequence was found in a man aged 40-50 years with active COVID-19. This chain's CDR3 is CARSLIRGRATGELFF. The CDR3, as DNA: TGTGCCAGAAGCTTGATCCGCGGGAGGGCCACCGGGGAGCTGTTTTTT.